The TCR beta chain under discussion was sequenced for a study of blood T cell repertoires in COVID-19. Overall study context: COVID-19 samples collected from the United States, Italy and Spain covered acute and convalescent phases. PBMCs, B-cell-depleted T cells, or T cells were the source of the cDNA or gDNA that made up the material.

CDR3 length: 14 amino acids. CDR1 and CDR2 from the germline V gene are LGHDT and YNNKEL (reference sequence). V was clipped by 6 bases and J by 0 bases, with 9 bases between them. TCRdb's table, derived via immunoSEQ multiplex PCR, lists solely in-frame clones and lacks some. The sample has some 250,000 clones, 86% seen once. Sequenced material: peripheral blood. This TCR was sampled from a woman aged 25 to 39 who had recovered from COVID-19. The chain joins TRBV3-1 (or the pseudogene TRBV3-2) to TRBJ1-3, with D perhaps matching TRBD1 (5 bases). The CDR3 coding sequence is TGTGCCAGCAGTCACAGGTTCTCTGGAAACACCATATATTTT. Protein sequence: CASSHRFSGNTIYF.